The rows below give T cell receptor beta chains drawn from one sample of a study of blood T cells in healthy people across ages. TCRdb re-analysed the 5' RACE reads in MiXCR, keeping a single row per CDR3 protein. The table records 550,000 to 700,000 distinct CDR3 sequences, approximately 27% of them present only once. The sample comprised blood. The receptors were gathered from a woman between 65 and 79 years old in good health. Each CDR3 is given with its conserved first and last residue. The order of the fields is D gene, clone size, V gene, J gene, CDR3 protein, CDR3 DNA. A D gene is named only where the DNA matches it firmly. Part of the rows lack a size; the others show once, few, many or a class for expanded clones.

D: .; size: .; V: TRBV5-1; J: TRBJ2-5; CDR3: CASKPKERHQETQYF; DNA: TGCGCCAGCAAACCAAAAGAGCGGCACCAAGAGACCCAGTACTTC
D: .; size: few; V: TRBV7-2; J: TRBJ2-5; CDR3: CASSLGSPYETKETQYF; DNA: TGTGCCAGCAGCTTAGGAAGCCCCTATGAGACCAAAGAGACCCAGTACTTC
D: TRBD2; size: .; V: TRBV20-1; J: TRBJ2-1; CDR3: CSARSTSGYNEQFF; DNA: TGCAGTGCTAGGTCCACTAGCGGTTACAATGAGCAGTTCTTC
D: TRBD2; size: few; V: TRBV28; J: TRBJ2-4; CDR3: CASSPIAGVAPALAKNIQYF; DNA: TGTGCCAGCAGTCCCATAGCGGGGGTGGCCCCTGCCCTAGCCAAAAACATTCAGTACTTC
D: TRBD1; size: many; V: TRBV6-2/TRBV6-3; J: TRBJ2-1; CDR3: CASSYSIGQGVTYNEQFF; DNA: TGTGCCAGCAGTTACTCCATTGGACAGGGGGTAACCTACAATGAGCAGTTCTTC
D: .; size: .; V: TRBV18; J: TRBJ1-4; CDR3: CASSQSAANEKLFF; DNA: TGTGCCAGCTCACAATCTGCGGCGAATGAAAAACTGTTTTTT
D: .; size: .; V: TRBV12-3/TRBV12-4; J: TRBJ1-1; CDR3: CASSSAGGGRDTEAFF; DNA: TGTGCCAGCAGTTCCGCCGGGGGCGGTAGGGACACTGAAGCTTTCTTT
D: TRBD2; size: few; V: TRBV6-5; J: TRBJ2-3; CDR3: CASSYSKTSGGKTDTQYF; DNA: TGTGCCAGCAGTTACTCGAAAACTAGCGGGGGGAAAACAGATACGCAGTATTTT
D: .; size: .; V: TRBV6-1; J: TRBJ1-1; CDR3: CASRIHPGTQTTNTEAFF; DNA: TGTGCCAGCAGGATTCACCCAGGGACGCAGACAACTAACACTGAAGCTTTCTTT
D: .; size: .; V: TRBV19; J: TRBJ1-2; CDR3: CASSPGTAFSYGYTF; DNA: TGTGCCAGTAGCCCCGGGACTGCCTTCAGCTATGGCTACACCTTC
D: TRBD1; size: many; V: TRBV18; J: TRBJ2-5; CDR3: CASSPGQTETQYF; DNA: TGTGCCAGCTCCCCGGGACAGACCGAGACCCAGTACTTC
D: .; size: few; V: TRBV6-1; J: TRBJ1-1; CDR3: CASSDMNTEAFF; DNA: TGTGCCAGCAGTGACATGAACACTGAAGCTTTCTTT
D: TRBD1; size: few; V: TRBV20-1; J: TRBJ1-1; CDR3: CSALPGQLNTEAFF; DNA: TGCAGTGCTTTGCCGGGACAGTTGAACACTGAAGCTTTCTTT
D: TRBD2; size: many; V: TRBV5-1; J: TRBJ2-1; CDR3: CASSLEAGGSNEQFF; DNA: TGCGCCAGCAGCTTGGAGGCGGGGGGGTCCAATGAGCAGTTCTTC